This T cell receptor (beta chain) was found in a study of blood T cell repertoires in COVID-19. Study-level background: The United States, Italy and Spain supplied acute and convalescent COVID-19 samples. Nucleic acid was either cDNA or gDNA, and it came from T cells, B-cell-depleted T cells, or PBMCs.

Assay: immunoSEQ multiplex PCR; the TCRdb copy retains only in-frame clones and omits some. The sample lists roughly 38,000 clones; 88% were seen once. The J segment lost 1 base and the V segment lost 7 bases, leaving 11 bases of the junction unmatched. CDR1 is MDHEN, CDR2 SYDVKM, per germline. CDR3 length equals 16 residues. The specimen was peripheral blood. The TCR was taken from a woman aged 70 to 79 with acute or convalescent COVID-19. J is TRBJ2-7 and V is TRBV28; TRBD1 matches at 9 bases. CDR3 DNA sequence: TGTGCCAGCAAAGGTACAGGGGGCATAGGATCCTACGAGCAGTACGTC. Protein product: CASKGTGGIGSYEQYV.